This TCR beta chain was recorded in a study of T-cell reconstitution after alpha-beta-depleted transplantation in children. This clonotype was detected ten times or more. TCRbeta library construction was performed incorporating unique molecular identifiers. One entry per CDR3 protein, called by TCRdb with MiXCR from the PCR reads. Counted here are roughly 300,000 distinct CDR3 sequences, 9.9% occurring once; the ten biggest clones make up around 10%. Trimming left V 3 bases short and J 1 base short, with 8 bases between. Germline V CDR1 and CDR2: SNHLY, FYNNEI. This CDR3 comprises 14 residues. Specimen: PBMCs from the stem cell graft donor, collected from the stem cell graft. This clonotype was obtained from a human donor who donated a stem cell graft to a child with SCID. The rearrangement uses TRBV2 and TRBJ2-3; D not certain. The CDR3, as DNA: TGTGCCAGCAGTGATGAGGCACGCACAGATACGCAGTATTTT. This encodes CASSDEARTDTQYF.